This T cell receptor (beta chain) was captured by sequencing in a study of blood T cell repertoires in COVID-19 (dated by TCRdb to about 2020). About the full investigation: Samples covering the acute and convalescent phases of COVID-19 were provided by collaborators in the United States, Italy and Spain. Where available, HLA class I and class II types were obtained from metadata supplied by the sample provider rather than from assay-based typing. The material from the prospective study consisted of cDNA or gDNA derived from T cells, B-cell-depleted T cells, or PBMCs. Subjects who had been exposed to COVID-19, were actively infected with it, or had recovered from it provided the deeply sampled blood TCRbeta repertoires that made up the dataset. The samples were drawn from two sources: the first 160 participants of the ongoing ImmuneRACE study, and 1,000 to 1,500 subjects contributed by 6 global collaborators. The repertoires were released in a freely available public database intended as a resource for research on the immune response to SARS-CoV-2. Nearly every sample came with metadata listing a de-identified subject ID, COVID-19 status, age in years and sex.

TCRbeta CDR3 regions were amplified from genomic DNA by means of the immunoSEQ Assay, a bias-controlled multiplex PCR. The source study handled its data this way. The number of nucleated cells in each sample was estimated by amplification of reference gene primers within the assay. To quantify the absolute abundance of each unique TCRbeta CDR3 rearrangement, sequence reads were collapsed and filtered. For each sample, productive Simpson clonality was calculated by taking the square root of Simpson's diversity index across productive rearrangements. The source is immuneACCESS, and TCRdb retained only in-frame sequences with V and J called. Part of the clones is not carried over; for the studies checked, unresolved V genes explain less than half of this, and the remainder is unexplained. The V and J calls and clone size are taken from that table; D and trimming were inferred from the DNA. This sample gives around 300,000 clones in total; 75% to 90% of them show up just once. The top ten clonotypes cover around 2% of the sample.

CDR1 and CDR2, per the germline V gene, are SGHAT and FQNNGV. V lost 4 bases and J lost 5 bases, and the count of bases not matched to a germline gene is 11. Inclusive of the bounding cysteine and phenylalanine, the CDR3 is 15 residues long. Only the CDR3 region is kept as DNA, spanning 45 bases read in frame from base 1. In the prospective study, participants were roughly 18 to 100 years old, resided in 24 geographic areas of the United States, and were enrolled through a virtual design. In the prospective study, participants were assigned to cohorts based on the clinical history participants reported in a screening survey and a study questionnaire. Recovered participants in ImmuneRACE Cohort 3 were defined as having two consecutive negative NP/OP PCR tests, clearance from a healthcare professional, or resolution of symptoms. In the prospective study, mobile phlebotomists collected whole blood, serum and a nasopharyngeal or oropharyngeal swab from each participant. Over an approximately 2-month period, participants in the prospective study had the option of providing additional blood draws and questionnaires. Blood samples from the prospective study were shipped frozen or at room temperature prior to DNA extraction.

Of note for this clone: Its antigen target is currently unknown. Base qualities are not recorded, but no much larger clone differs from it by a single base.

What the work shows at the level of the full study, not this receptor alone: How much clinical and demographic metadata was included differed by source and by participant, and the metadata was provided uncurated.

The sample was PBMCs or T cells enriched from blood (not recorded which). The TCR was taken from a woman younger than 30 who had recovered from COVID-19. This chain joins TRBV11-2 to TRBJ2-7; 7 bases in between match TRBD2. The CDR3 corresponds to CASSWVGTMTNEQYF. The DNA sequence is given as TGTGCCAGCAGCTGGGTTGGGACTATGACAAACGAGCAGTACTTC.